Each of the 23 T cell receptor beta chains below was sequenced from the same sample in a study of T cell clonality in common variable immunodeficiency. The repertoire was sequenced with immunoSEQ multiplex PCR; TCRdb's copy has only in-frame clones and lacks some. The sample shows 35,000 to 50,000 clones, none of them appearing just once. Sequenced: peripheral blood mononuclear cells. Receptor source: a person aged 18 to 75 in good health.

The sample holds many counts of this clone. The observed sequence ends 3 residues before the CDR3 terminus, with the missing tail filled in from the germline J gene. V is TRBV5-6 and J is TRBJ1-2; 7 bases are shared with TRBD1. CDR3 size: 14 residues. Germline V gives CDR1 SGHDT, CDR2 YYEEEE. The V gene end was trimmed by 0 bases and the J gene end by 7 bases; junction bases not matched to a gene: 6. The CDR3 DNA, read in part, is TGTGCCAGCAGCTTGGATGACAGGGCTACTGGC. Protein sequence: CASSLDDRATG. The full CDR3 protein reads CASSLDDRATGYTF. Based on the CDR3 plus reference TRBV5-6 and TRBJ1-2, the full variable domain is DAGVTQSPTHLIKTRGQQVTLRCSPKSGHDTVSWYQQALGQGPQFIFQYYEEEERQRGNFPDRFSGHQFPNYSSELNVNALLLGDSALYLCASSLDDRATGYTFGSGTRLTVV.

This clone came up many times. The read finishes 3 residues shy of the CDR3 end, and the germline J gene is used to complete it. The chain has TRBV7-9 and TRBJ2-5, with 7 bases aligning to TRBD1. With V trimmed by 0 bases and J by 5 bases, 3 bases remained unmatched. The CDR3 is made up of 14 amino acids. The V gene's germline CDR1 is SEHNR and CDR2 FQNEAQ (reference sequence). Here the CDR3 reads CASSLAGGYETQYF. The CDR3 bases that were read are TGTGCCAGCAGCTTAGCAGGGGGCTATGAGACC.

This clone has ten or more counts. The CDR3 end is not reached by the read, which stops 3 residues before it; the germline J gene fills it in. J is TRBJ2-1 and V is TRBV12-3 or TRBV12-4, with 7 positions matching TRBD2. V was pared by 5 bases and J by 5 bases, with 12 bases of the junction left unmatched. This CDR3 region has 16 residues. The sequenced CDR3 bases are TGTGCCAGCAGTCCAGCGGGACTGCAGAGAAACAATGAG. Amino acid sequence: CASSPAGLQRNNE. The full-length CDR3 reads as CASSPAGLQRNNEQFF.

This clone was seen ten or more times. The CDR3 goes on 3 residues after the read ends, and that part is filled in from the germline J gene. The chain has TRBV7-3 and TRBJ2-1; TRBD1 matches 9 bases. CDR3 size: 15 residues. J lost 3 bases, V lost 5 bases, and 5 bases had no gene match. In germline, CDR1 is SGHTA, CDR2 FQGTGA. Incomplete CDR3 DNA: TGTGCCAGCAGCCCAACAGGGGGCGACTACAATGAG. As protein: CASSPTGGDYNE. The complete CDR3 reads CASSPTGGDYNEQFF.

As regards this clone: Read data end 3 residues before the CDR3 end; the end is taken from the germline J gene. The J gene is TRBJ1-5, the V gene TRBV2; the match to TRBD1 covers 9 bases. The germline V gene encodes CDR1 SNHLY and CDR2 FYNNEI. With V trimmed by 4 bases and J by 9 bases, 4 bases remained unmatched. The CDR3 is 13 residues long. The sequenced CDR3 bases are TGTGCCAGCAGTGCCACAGGGGGCAGGCCC. Amino acid sequence: CASSATGGRP. The CDR3 in full is CASSATGGRPQHF.

This clone has a count of ten or more. The read ends 3 residues before the CDR3 terminus; that terminus is restored from the germline J gene. The rearrangement joins TRBV30 to TRBJ2-3, with 11 bases that match TRBD2. After removal of 2 bases from V and 0 bases from J, the junction contained 4 bases not matched to a gene. The CDR3 has 16 residues. Germline values: CDR1 GTSNPN, CDR2 SVGIG (reference sequence). The CDR3 loop reads CAWSTLAGGSTDTQYF. CDR3 DNA, as far as it was read: TGTGCCTGGAGTACCCTAGCGGGAGGAAGCACAGATACG.

This clone appeared many times. The read ends 3 residues early relative to the CDR3; the germline J gene fills the gap. V and J are TRBV7-2 and TRBJ2-7; no clear D gene. In germline, CDR1 is SGHTA, CDR2 FQGNSA. Deletions cut 2 bases from V and 4 bases from J, with 15 bases between. The CDR3 runs 15 residues. CDR3 DNA (partial): TGTGCCAGCAGCTTATCCCCCCCCAACCTATACGAG. This codes for CASSLSPPNLYE. The full CDR3 reads CASSLSPPNLYEQYF.

With respect to this clone: The read is 3 residues too short to cover the CDR3 end, so that end is filled in from the germline J gene. Other DNA sequences from this sample encode an identical CDR3 as well. This sequence joins TRBV18 and TRBJ1-3; the D gene is possibly TRBD1 (5 bases). This CDR3 has 16 residues. V lost 6 bases to trimming and J lost 4 bases, with 19 bases between them. Germline loops: CDR1 KGHSH, CDR2 LQKENI. The CDR3 bases that were read are TGTGCCAGCTCTCTTCTATCAGGGTCTTCGGGAAACACC. Its protein is CASSLLSGSSGNT. The whole CDR3 protein reads CASSLLSGSSGNTIYF.

This clone was observed at least ten times. From the germline J gene comes the end of the CDR3, since the read stops 3 residues before it. This chain uses TRBV29-1 with TRBJ2-5; TRBD2 agrees at 11 bases. CDR3 length: 14 residues. Germline V gives CDR1 SQVTM, CDR2 ANQGSEA. With V trimmed by 6 bases and J by 5 bases, 8 bases remained unmatched. CDR3 sequence reads: CSVLAGGLVETQYF. The covered CDR3 bases are TGCAGCGTATTAGCGGGGGGGCTCGTGGAGACC. The variable domain in full, completed from reference TRBV29-1 and TRBJ2-5, reads SAVISQKPSRDICQRGTSLTIQCQVDSQVTMMFWYRQQPGQSLTLIATANQGSEATYESGFVIDKFPISRPNLTFSTLTVSNMSPEDSSIYLCSVLAGGLVETQYFGPGTRLLVL.

This clone was detected ten times or more. Read coverage stops 3 residues before the CDR3 terminus; the germline J gene supplies the remainder. The J gene is TRBJ2-2, the V gene TRBV10-3, with 10 bases matching TRBD1. Unmatched junction bases numbered 7, after V lost 3 bases and J lost 3 bases. Germline values: CDR1 ENHRY, CDR2 SYGVKD. The CDR3 sequence is 17 residues long. The CDR3 is CAISDPPDRGDTGELFF. CDR3 bases read: TGTGCCATCAGTGACCCGCCGGACAGGGGGGACACCGGGGAG.

This clone was seen repeatedly, ten times or more. CDR3 DNA, as far as it was read: TGTGCCAGCTCACCTCGGGACAGTACATACAATGAG. This codes for CASSPRDSTYNE. The whole CDR3 reads CASSPRDSTYNEQFF. V is TRBV18 and J is TRBJ2-1; 7 bases agree with TRBD1. The read ends 3 residues early relative to the CDR3; the germline J gene fills the gap. This CDR3 comprises 15 residues. Trimming took 3 bases from V and 4 from J; bases not matched to a gene: 6. Germline V gene sequence: CDR1 KGHSH, CDR2 LQKENI.

This clone came up a few times. The read terminates 3 residues ahead of where the CDR3 ends, so the germline J gene completes it. The rearrangement uses TRBV11-2 and TRBJ1-2, with TRBD1 matching 7 bases. Germline values: CDR1 SGHAT, CDR2 FQNNGV. Unmatched junction bases numbered 8, after V lost 4 bases and J lost 3 bases. The CDR3 extends over 15 amino acids. CDR3 DNA, as far as it was read: TGTGCCAGCAGCTCTTCAGGGGGAGTTGACTATGGC. Translating gives CASSSSGGVDYG. In full, the CDR3 is CASSSSGGVDYGYTF.

This clone was found a few times. The observed sequence ends 3 residues before the CDR3 terminus, with the missing tail filled in from the germline J gene. The sample carries other DNA sequences with the same CDR3. This rearrangement joins TRBV20-1 to TRBJ1-2, with TRBD1 identical over 8 bases. Looked up from germline, CDR1 is DFQATT and CDR2 is SNEGSKA (reference sequence). The CDR3 covers 15 residues. The J segment lost 4 bases and the V segment lost 5 bases, leaving 12 bases of the junction unmatched. The CDR3 spells CSAPGTGGSSYGYTF. The DNA read from the CDR3 is TGCAGTGCTCCCGGGACAGGCGGATCCTCCTATGGC.

This clone has ten or more counts. With the read ending 3 residues before the CDR3 end, the germline J gene is used to fill in that end. The V call is TRBV20-1, the J call TRBJ1-6, with D maybe TRBD1 (5 bases). Trimming stripped 1 base from V and 6 bases from J, with 13 bases between. Germline V gene lookup returns CDR1 DFQATT and CDR2 SNEGSKA (reference sequence). This CDR3 comprises 15 residues. CDR3 loop: CSARASDSLNSPLHF. The CDR3 bases that were read are TGCAGTGCTAGAGCCTCCGACAGCCTTAATTCACCC.

Remarks on this clone: The read gets to within 3 residues of the CDR3 end, and the germline J gene fills in the rest. The V call is TRBV19, the J call TRBJ1-4; D may be TRBD1 (5 bases). Germline CDR1 and CDR2: LNHDA and SQIVND (reference sequence). The CDR3 is 16 amino acids. The DNA read from the CDR3 is TGTGCCAGTAAAGAGAGCCTCAGCTCTGGGGCCAACGTA. Protein: CASKESLSSGANV. The entire CDR3 protein is CASKESLSSGANVLFF.

This clone has ten or more counts. The sequence runs out 3 residues before the end of the CDR3; the remainder is reconstructed from the germline J gene. The V and J genes are TRBV30 and TRBJ1-6, with D possibly being TRBD1 (6 bases). This CDR3 region has 15 residues. Trimming took off 2 bases at V and 6 bases at J, with 14 bases between the two ends. Germline CDR1 and CDR2: GTSNPN and SVGIG (reference sequence). The covered CDR3 bases are TGTGCCTGGAGTCGACGGACAGTGTCTAATTCACCC. It yields the protein CAWSRRTVSNSP. The CDR3 reads in full as CAWSRRTVSNSPLHF.

This clone was seen at least ten times. The read comes to an end 3 residues before the CDR3 does, leaving the germline J gene to fill in the end. This chain joins TRBV30 and TRBJ1-2; 8 positions agree with TRBD1. Germline trimming cut 1 base from V and 3 bases from J; bases unmatched to any gene: 7. CDR1 and CDR2 (germline): GTSNPN, SVGIG (reference sequence). The CDR3 has 15 residues. CDR3: CAWSDNLQGDYGYTF. The CDR3 bases that were read are TGTGCCTGGAGTGACAATCTACAGGGGGACTATGGC.

This clone has at least ten counts. The CDR3 is cut off 3 residues early in the read; its end comes from the germline J gene. The J gene is TRBJ2-3, the V gene TRBV5-6; 8 bases match TRBD2. This CDR3 comprises 15 residues. Germline CDR1 reads SGHDT; CDR2 reads YYEEEE. The trim removed 1 base at V and 5 bases at J, leaving 6 bases unmatched. The CDR3: CASSLWGLGIDTQYF. Incomplete CDR3 DNA: TGTGCCAGCAGCTTGTGGGGACTAGGAATAGATACG.

This clone has at least ten counts. The sequenced fragment ends 3 residues before the CDR3 boundary, so the rest is inferred from the germline J gene. The chain combines TRBV20-1 with TRBJ1-2, with D tentatively TRBD1 (5 bases). The germline CDR1 and CDR2 sequences are DFQATT and SNEGSKA (reference sequence). CDR3 length equals 12 residues. Trimming pared 6 bases from V and 1 base from J, leaving 9 bases between. This CDR3 reads CSAKRGNYGYTF. CDR3 bases read: TGCAGTGCCAAGAGGGGTAACTATGGC.

This clone was detected a few times. Coverage ceases 3 residues before the CDR3 finishes, and the germline J gene fills in the end. The rearrangement uses TRBV19 and TRBJ1-5; the D is unclear. This CDR3 region has 14 residues. CDR1 is LNHDA and CDR2 is SQIVND in the germline V gene (reference sequence). The ends were cut back, 7 bases at V and 0 bases at J, with 10 bases in the middle. The sequenced part of the CDR3 DNA is TGTGCCAGTACCCCTCCCTATAGCAATCAGCCC. This sequence encodes CASTPPYSNQP. In full, the CDR3 reads CASTPPYSNQPQHF.

This clone came up many times. The sequence runs out 3 residues before the end of the CDR3; the remainder is reconstructed from the germline J gene. V usage is TRBV11-2 and J usage is TRBJ2-3; TRBD2 matches at 11 bases. The CDR3 is 15 residues long. CDR1 is SGHAT, CDR2 FQNNGV, per germline. V dropped 1 base and J dropped 5; count of bases not matched to a gene: 2. This CDR3 reads CASSLGLAGRDTQYF. Partial CDR3 DNA: TGTGCCAGCAGCTTAGGACTAGCGGGGAGAGATACG.

In this sample, this clone turned up many times. The read ends 3 residues before the CDR3 terminus; that terminus is restored from the germline J gene. The genes are TRBV19 and TRBJ2-7; the match to TRBD1 covers 9 bases. This CDR3 is 14 amino acids long. Germline V CDR1 and CDR2: LNHDA, SQIVND (reference sequence). J lost 3 bases, V lost 9 bases, and 9 bases had no gene match. The covered CDR3 bases are TGTGCCAGCCCCTTGTGGACAGGGGTCTACGAG. It translates to CASPLWTGVYE. From start to end, the CDR3 is CASPLWTGVYEQYF.

Remarks on this clone: The read halts 3 residues ahead of the CDR3 end, with the missing end drawn from the germline J gene. V usage is TRBV30 and J usage is TRBJ2-1; 13 bases are a match to TRBD2. J was trimmed by 3 bases and V by 1 base; bases with no gene match: 3. The CDR3 is 16 residues long. Germline loops: CDR1 GTSNPN, CDR2 SVGIG (reference sequence). CDR3 DNA (partial): TGTGCCTGGAGTGGGACTAGCGGGGGCCTCTACAATGAG. Its protein is CAWSGTSGGLYNE. The entire CDR3 sequence reads CAWSGTSGGLYNEQFF.